The following is a T cell receptor beta chain sequence with its context. The data belong to a study of blood T cell repertoires in COVID-19. Study in general: The origin of the acute and convalescent COVID-19 samples was the United States, Italy and Spain. T cells, B-cell-depleted T cells, or PBMCs supplied cDNA or gDNA.

In the source study's methods: Scientists estimated how many nucleated cells there were by amplifying reference gene primers. Sequencing was performed with immunoSEQ multiplex PCR; in TCRdb, only in-frame clones are kept and a portion is missing. V and J calls plus clone size are reproduced from that table; the DNA served to infer D and trimming. The table lists around 84,000 clones, 85% of them singletons. There are 14 residues in the CDR3. Germline V gives CDR1 MNHNS, CDR2 SASEGT. The J segment lost 6 bases and the V segment lost 2 bases, leaving 4 bases of the junction unmatched. Material: peripheral blood. V gene TRBV6-1 combines with J gene TRBJ2-7; 10 nucleotides align to TRBD1. The sequence derives from a man aged 80 or over with active or convalescent COVID-19. The CDR3 loop reads CASSERWDRGEQYV. CDR3 bases: TGTGCCAGCAGTGAAAGGTGGGACAGGGGCGAGCAGTACGTC.